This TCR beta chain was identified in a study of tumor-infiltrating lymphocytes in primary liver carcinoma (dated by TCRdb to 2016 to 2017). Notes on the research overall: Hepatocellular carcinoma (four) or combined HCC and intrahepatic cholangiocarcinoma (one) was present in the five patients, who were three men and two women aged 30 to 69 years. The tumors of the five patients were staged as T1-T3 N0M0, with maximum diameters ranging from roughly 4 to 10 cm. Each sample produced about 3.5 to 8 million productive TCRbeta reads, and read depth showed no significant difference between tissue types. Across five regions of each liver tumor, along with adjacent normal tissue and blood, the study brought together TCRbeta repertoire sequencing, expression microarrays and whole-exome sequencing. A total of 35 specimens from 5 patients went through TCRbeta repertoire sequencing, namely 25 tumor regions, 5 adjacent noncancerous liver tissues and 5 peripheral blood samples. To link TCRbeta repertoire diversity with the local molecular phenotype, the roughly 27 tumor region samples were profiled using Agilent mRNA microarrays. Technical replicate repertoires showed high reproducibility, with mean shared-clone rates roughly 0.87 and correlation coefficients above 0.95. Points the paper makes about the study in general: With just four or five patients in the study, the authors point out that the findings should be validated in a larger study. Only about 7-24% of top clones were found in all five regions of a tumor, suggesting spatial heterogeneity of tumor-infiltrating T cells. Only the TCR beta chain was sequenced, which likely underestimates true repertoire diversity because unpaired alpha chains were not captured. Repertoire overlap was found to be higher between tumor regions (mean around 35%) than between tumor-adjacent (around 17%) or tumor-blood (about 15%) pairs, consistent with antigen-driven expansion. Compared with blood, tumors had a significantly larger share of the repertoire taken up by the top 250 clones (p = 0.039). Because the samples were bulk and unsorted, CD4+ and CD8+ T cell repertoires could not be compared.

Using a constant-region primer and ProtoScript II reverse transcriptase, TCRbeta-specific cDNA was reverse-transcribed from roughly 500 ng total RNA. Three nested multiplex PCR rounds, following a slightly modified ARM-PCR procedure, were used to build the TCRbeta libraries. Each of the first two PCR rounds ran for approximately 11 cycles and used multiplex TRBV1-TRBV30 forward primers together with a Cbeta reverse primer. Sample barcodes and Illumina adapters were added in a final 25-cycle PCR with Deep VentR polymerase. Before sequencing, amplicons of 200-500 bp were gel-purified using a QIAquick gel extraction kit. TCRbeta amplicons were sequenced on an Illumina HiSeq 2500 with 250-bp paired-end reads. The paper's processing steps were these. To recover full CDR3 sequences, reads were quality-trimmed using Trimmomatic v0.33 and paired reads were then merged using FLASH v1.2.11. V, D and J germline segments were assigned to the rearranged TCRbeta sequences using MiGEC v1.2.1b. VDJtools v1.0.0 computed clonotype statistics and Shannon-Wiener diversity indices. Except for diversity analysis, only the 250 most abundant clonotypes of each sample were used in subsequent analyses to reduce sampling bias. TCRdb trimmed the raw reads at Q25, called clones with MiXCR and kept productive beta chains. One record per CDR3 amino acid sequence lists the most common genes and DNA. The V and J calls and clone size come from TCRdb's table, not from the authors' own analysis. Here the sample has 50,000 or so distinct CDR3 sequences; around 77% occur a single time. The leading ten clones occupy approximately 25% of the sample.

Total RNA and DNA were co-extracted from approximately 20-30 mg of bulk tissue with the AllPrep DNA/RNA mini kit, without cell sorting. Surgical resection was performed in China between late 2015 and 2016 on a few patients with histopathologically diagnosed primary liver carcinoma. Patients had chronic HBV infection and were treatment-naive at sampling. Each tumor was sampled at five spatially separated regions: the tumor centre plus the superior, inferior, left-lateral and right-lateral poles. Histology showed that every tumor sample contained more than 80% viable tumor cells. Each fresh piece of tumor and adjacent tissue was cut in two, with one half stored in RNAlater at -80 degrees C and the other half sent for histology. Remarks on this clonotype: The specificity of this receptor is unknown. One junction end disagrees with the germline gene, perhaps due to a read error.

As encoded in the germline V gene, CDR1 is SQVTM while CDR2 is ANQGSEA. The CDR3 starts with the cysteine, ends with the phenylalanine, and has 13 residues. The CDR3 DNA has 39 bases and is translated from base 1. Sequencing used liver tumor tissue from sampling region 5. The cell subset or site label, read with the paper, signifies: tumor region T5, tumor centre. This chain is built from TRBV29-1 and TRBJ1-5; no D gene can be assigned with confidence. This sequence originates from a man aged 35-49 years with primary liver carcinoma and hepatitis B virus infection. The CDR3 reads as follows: CSVEDRACQPRHF. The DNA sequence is TGCAGCGTTGAAGATCGGGCGTGTCAGCCCCGGCATTTT.